The rows below give T cell receptor beta chains drawn from one sample of a study of early T cells in non-severe SARS-CoV-2 infection. TCRdb called the 5' RACE reads again in MiXCR, with one record for every CDR3 protein. This repertoire shows over 95,000 distinct CDR3 sequences, 16% found once; its top ten account for about 1.3%. The source material was whole blood. These receptors were collected from an adult who was a healthcare worker with PCR-confirmed SARS-CoV-2 infection or an uninfected control (not recorded which). Both conserved end residues are part of each CDR3.

V gene	J gene	CDR3 protein
TRBV15	TRBJ1-3	CTTSRGDTSGNTIYF
TRBV6-1	TRBJ1-4	CASRWTGREKLFF
TRBV29-1	TRBJ2-1	CSGLRALSYNEQFF
TRBV24-1	TRBJ2-1	CATSEGAGVYNEQFF
TRBV11-2	TRBJ2-7	CASSFRTSGGLEQYF
TRBV10-3	TRBJ1-5	CAISESSYQPQHF
TRBV6-2/TRBV6-3	TRBJ2-1	CASSYSNTYNEQFF
TRBV20-1	TRBJ2-7	CSARTLQGTYEQYF
TRBV20-1	TRBJ2-1	CSAGDTLRGGSYNEQFF
TRBV6-2/TRBV6-3	TRBJ2-5	CASSYSSRTQYF
TRBV10-2	TRBJ1-1	CASRGGTEAFF
TRBV7-2	TRBJ1-1	CASSLLSAGGYTEAFF
TRBV12-3/TRBV12-4	TRBJ2-7	CATTYRGGYEQYF
TRBV27	TRBJ2-1	CASSFDFTQSSYNEQFF
TRBV20-1	TRBJ2-5	CSADTSGGSQETQYF
TRBV20-1	TRBJ2-3	CSARGLAVIDTQYF
TRBV4-2	TRBJ1-6	CASSQDRDRRSPLHF
TRBV28	TRBJ1-3	CASITVGRSFSGNTIYF
TRBV6-5	TRBJ1-5	CASSAQSHRVEDQPQHF
TRBV28	TRBJ1-4	CASSFFDRGLFF
TRBV20-1	TRBJ2-7	CSARVAGTYEQYF
TRBV7-9	TRBJ2-1	CASSPPLAGGGNEQFF
TRBV9	TRBJ2-1	CASSVTGSSYNEQFF
TRBV4-3	TRBJ2-7	CASSQEETYEQYF
TRBV5-1	TRBJ2-7	CASRGSYEQYF
TRBV9	TRBJ2-2	CASSSPQNTGELFF
TRBV20-1	TRBJ2-5	CSARDRRRQETQYF
TRBV7-8	TRBJ2-7	CASSIEASYSYEQYF
TRBV14	TRBJ1-2	CASGGTNYGYTF
TRBV20-1	TRBJ1-5	CSARSDRANQPQHF
TRBV20-1	TRBJ2-4	CSASGTARAKNTQYF
TRBV20-1	TRBJ1-1	CSANDRVNTEAFF
TRBV29-1	TRBJ1-2	CSVPPGQGNYGYTF
TRBV29-1	TRBJ2-7	CSVVKQGNEQYF
TRBV30	TRBJ2-3	CAWRVPGLDQAQYF
TRBV3-1	TRBJ2-1	CASSLPGTPGYNEQFF
TRBV29-1	TRBJ2-2	CSVDGTTGELFF
TRBV4-3	TRBJ2-7	CASSRQTGQSFPYEQYF
TRBV11-2	TRBJ1-4	CASSLDMGSTNEKLFF
TRBV12-3/TRBV12-4	TRBJ1-2	CASSSRPWAYGYTF
TRBV4-3	TRBJ2-3	CASSQGGQVTDTQYF
TRBV3-1	TRBJ2-5	CASSIGLAGGQETQYF
TRBV11-2	TRBJ2-7	CASSPLGLNSYEQYF
TRBV11-3	TRBJ2-1	CASSAGGALNEQFF
TRBV10-3	TRBJ1-1	CAISPQGFTEAFF
TRBV12-3/TRBV12-4	TRBJ2-3	CASSLNWRTQYF
TRBV12-3/TRBV12-4	TRBJ1-6	CASRNSLSSYNSPLHF
TRBV6-2/TRBV6-3	TRBJ2-7	CASSFVPSSYEQYF
TRBV7-2	TRBJ2-2	CASSLQSGGGSTGELFF
TRBV9	TRBJ2-7	CASSVLGNSRNEQYF
TRBV12-5	TRBJ2-2	CASGLGLAGELFF